One and the same sample provided the 25 T cell receptor beta chains below, sequenced in a study of long-term antiretroviral therapy in people with HIV. It was version v3.0 of the immunoSEQ assay that was run at survey level. Profiled with immunoSEQ multiplex PCR; TCRdb holds only in-frame clones, not every one. The table shows about 25,000 clones, with 65% to 90% occurring only once. The source material was unsorted PBMCs, sampled 1.2 years after starting antiretroviral therapy. The receptors shown here come from a man between 45 and 60 years old with HIV.

CDR3 protein: CASTWSSGANVLTF. CDR3 DNA sequence: TGTGCCTCGACCTGGAGCTCTGGGGCCAACGTCCTGACTTTC. V usage is TRBV6-1 and J usage is TRBJ2-6; no firm D call. With 11 bases removed from V and 0 bases from J, the gap between germline ends came to 11 bases. This CDR3 spans 14 amino acids. Germline V gene sequence: CDR1 MNHNS, CDR2 SASEGT.

The chain joins TRBV18 to TRBJ2-2, with D possibly TRBD2 on 6 matching bases. Trimming cost V 0 bases and J 1 base, with 6 bases left between them. CDR3 length: 15 residues. Germline assignment: CDR1 KGHSH and CDR2 LQKENI. CDR3 amino acids: CASSPPSGNTGELFF. The CDR3, as DNA: TGTGCCAGCTCACCACCTAGCGGGAACACCGGGGAGCTGTTTTTT.

This clone was detected only once. The V and J genes are TRBV30 and TRBJ2-2; D is perhaps TRBD2 (7 bases). This CDR3 contains 14 residues. Trimming pared 5 bases from V and 0 bases from J, leaving 10 bases between. Germline CDR1 and CDR2: GTSNPN and SVGIG (reference sequence). The CDR3 is CAWGGAPNTGELFF. CDR3 sequence (DNA): TGTGCCTGGGGGGGGGCACCGAACACCGGGGAGCTGTTTTTT.

This clone was detected only once. The V call is TRBV6-5, the J call TRBJ1-2; D might be TRBD1 (5 bases). CDR1 MNHEY and CDR2 SVGAGI come from the germline V gene. This CDR3 is built from 14 residues. V was pared by 5 bases and J by 5 bases, with 15 bases between. In nucleotides, the CDR3 is TGTGCCAGCAGTCCCGCGGCAGGGAAGTATGGCTACACCTTC. It encodes CASSPAAGKYGYTF.

The chain couples TRBV27 to TRBJ1-2; maybe TRBD1 (5 bases). V was shortened by 8 bases and J by 7 bases, with 20 bases between the two germline ends. The germline gives CDR1 MNHEY, CDR2 SMNVEV (reference sequence). This CDR3 is built from 14 residues. The CDR3 reads CASAPARESLGYTF. DNA for the CDR3: TGTGCCAGCGCCCCGGCCAGGGAGTCCCTTGGCTACACCTTC.

The rearrangement joins TRBV5-8 to TRBJ1-2, with D maybe TRBD1 (6 bases). Germline V lookup: CDR1 SGHTS, CDR2 YDEGEE. The CDR3 covers 11 residues. Trimming cost V 3 bases and J 10 bases, with 10 bases left between them. CDR3 in amino acids: CASSWTVDYTF. For the CDR3, the DNA is TGTGCCAGCAGCTGGACAGTCGACTACACCTTC.

The rearrangement uses TRBV7-2 and TRBJ1-3; D unresolved. In germline, CDR1 is SGHTA, CDR2 FQGNSA. CDR3 length: 15 amino acids. The V end lost 5 bases, the J end lost 0 bases, and 11 bases lay between the germline ends. In DNA form, the CDR3 reads TGTGCCAGCAGCCGTTTACCGGTCTCTGGAAACACCATATATTTT. Amino acid sequence: CASSRLPVSGNTIYF.

V is TRBV4-1 and J is TRBJ2-7; D may be TRBD1 (8 bases). Between the trimmed V and J ends, which lost 5 bases and 1 base, there was a span of 30 bases. This CDR3 is built from 20 residues. Germline assignment: CDR1 MGHRA and CDR2 YSYEKL. The CDR3 DNA sequence: TGCGCCAGCAGCTCAAAAGGCCGGGGAGGGACCGGGACAGGTTCCTACGAGCAGTACTTC. The encoded protein is CASSSKGRGGTGTGSYEQYF.

The J gene is TRBJ2-5, the V gene TRBV7-9; 11 bases are a match to TRBD2. This CDR3 is 17 amino acids long. Looked up from germline, CDR1 is SEHNR and CDR2 is FQNEAQ (reference sequence). V was clipped by 1 base and J by 4 bases; unmatched bases: 8. The CDR3 protein is CASSLDISGGAGETQYF. The DNA for the CDR3 is TGTGCCAGCAGCTTAGACATTAGCGGGGGGGCCGGAGAGACCCAGTACTTC. Complete variable domain (other parts from reference TRBV7-9 and TRBJ2-5): DTGVSQNPRHKITKRGQNVTFRCDPISEHNRLYWYRQTLGQGPEFLTYFQNEAQLEKSRLLSDRFSAERPKGSFSTLEIQRTEQGDSAMYLCASSLDISGGAGETQYFGPGTRLLVL.

V usage is TRBV7-9 and J usage is TRBJ1-1; 7 positions agree with TRBD1. V gave up 1 base and J gave up 8 bases; unmatched junction bases: 4. This CDR3 contains 13 residues. CDR1 SEHNR and CDR2 FQNEAQ come from the germline V gene (reference sequence). The CDR3 region has the DNA TGTGCCAGCAGCTTAGAGATGACAGGGGAAGCTTTCTTT. Its protein product is CASSLEMTGEAFF.

V usage is TRBV4-1 and J usage is TRBJ1-2; weak D call: TRBD1 (5 bases). The CDR3 consists of 15 residues. In germline, CDR1 is MGHRA, CDR2 YSYEKL. V shed 3 bases and J shed 1 base, with 12 bases lying between them. The CDR3 bases are TGCGCCAGCAGCCAGAGGCATGGGGGTAACTATGGCTACACCTTC. It translates to CASSQRHGGNYGYTF.

The chain carries TRBV5-1 and TRBJ2-3; TRBD1 matches 8 bases. The ends lost 6 bases at V and 5 bases at J; junction bases unmatched: 14. This CDR3 region has 16 residues. Germline assignment: CDR1 SGHRS and CDR2 YFSETQ. The DNA for the CDR3 is TGCGCCAGCAACTGGGGATCCAGGGGGCGGGTAGATACGCAGTATTTT. It codes for CASNWGSRGRVDTQYF. Full variable domain (missing parts from reference TRBV5-1 and TRBJ2-3): KAGVTQTPRYLIKTRGQQVTLSCSPISGHRSVSWYQQTPGQGLQFLFEYFSETQRNKGNFPGRFSGRQFSNSRSEMNVSTLELGDSALYLCASNWGSRGRVDTQYFGPGTRLTVL.

The CDR3 is CASKVAARPGLYEQYF. The CDR3 bases are TGTGCCAGCAAGGTGGCAGCCAGGCCAGGCCTCTACGAGCAGTACTTC. The chain couples TRBV27 to TRBJ2-7; D is ambiguous. This CDR3 is 16 amino acids long. V lost 7 bases and J 3 bases, leaving 22 bases between the germline ends. The germline gives CDR1 MNHEY, CDR2 SMNVEV (reference sequence).

This sequence joins TRBV5-1 and TRBJ1-4; D may be TRBD1 (5 bases). The germline V gene has CDR1 SGHRS and CDR2 YFSETQ. V lost 0 bases and J lost 8, with 11 bases in between. This CDR3 region has 14 residues. The CDR3 protein is CASSLGQLGEKLFF. The CDR3 bases are TGCGCCAGCAGCTTGGGACAGCTAGGCGAAAAACTGTTTTTT. Combining the CDR3 with reference TRBV5-1 and TRBJ1-4 gives the whole variable domain KAGVTQTPRYLIKTRGQQVTLSCSPISGHRSVSWYQQTPGQGLQFLFEYFSETQRNKGNFPGRFSGRQFSNSRSEMNVSTLELGDSALYLCASSLGQLGEKLFFGSGTQLSVL.

V usage is TRBV28 and J usage is TRBJ1-1; a possible D gene is TRBD1 (5 bases). The germline V gene encodes CDR1 MDHEN and CDR2 SYDVKM. The CDR3 has 16 amino acids. Between the trimmed V and J ends, which lost 2 bases and 4 bases, there was a span of 17 bases. The CDR3: CASSLGFGGRSTEAFF. In DNA, the CDR3 is TGTGCCAGCAGTTTAGGGTTTGGGGGGAGGAGCACTGAAGCTTTCTTT.

This clone was detected a few times. The chain carries TRBV4-3 and TRBJ2-3, with 14 positions matching TRBD2. V gave up 4 bases and J gave up 6 bases; unmatched junction bases: 3. Germline CDR1 is LGHNA and CDR2 is YSLEER. This CDR3 is built from 15 residues. CDR3 bases: TGCGCCAGCAGCCCGGGACTAGCGGGGGTTGATACGCAGTATTTT. This codes for CASSPGLAGVDTQYF.

The CDR3 loop reads CASSSTILDRVAGGYTF. CDR3 in DNA: TGTGCCAGCAGTTCTACGATTCTTGACAGGGTGGCGGGCGGCTACACCTTC. The chain has TRBV28 and TRBJ1-2; 7 bases are shared with TRBD1. J lost 8 bases, V lost 4 bases, and 19 bases had no gene match. Germline-derived CDR1 and CDR2 are MDHEN and SYDVKM. This CDR3 region has 17 residues.

V and J are TRBV9 and TRBJ1-2; weak D call: TRBD1 (5 bases). Trimming shortened V by 0 bases and J by 0 bases, and 9 bases separated the two germline ends. The length of the CDR3 is 15 residues. Germline CDR1 and CDR2: SGDLS and YYNGEE. CDR3 nucleotide sequence: TGTGCCAGCAGCGTAGAGGGGATAGCTAACTATGGCTACACCTTC. This encodes CASSVEGIANYGYTF.

The chain has TRBV7-9 and TRBJ2-3; the D call may be TRBD1 or TRBD2 (5 bases each). V was shortened by 3 bases and J by 0 bases, with 10 bases between the two germline ends. Germline assignment: CDR1 SEHNR and CDR2 FQNEAQ (reference sequence). CDR3 length: 15 amino acids. CDR3 nucleotides: TGTGCCAGCAGCTTCGGGACGGCTAGCACAGATACGCAGTATTTT. It yields the protein CASSFGTASTDTQYF. Together with reference TRBV7-9 and TRBJ2-3, the CDR3 gives the full variable domain: DTGVSQNPRHKITKRGQNVTFRCDPISEHNRLYWYRQTLGQGPEFLTYFQNEAQLEKSRLLSDRFSAERPKGSFSTLEIQRTEQGDSAMYLCASSFGTASTDTQYFGPGTRLTVL.

This chain joins TRBV29-1 and TRBJ1-1; 10 positions agree with TRBD1. The V and J ends lost 4 bases and 6 bases, in that order; junction bases with no gene match: 2. The CDR3 has 12 amino acids. Per germline, CDR1 SQVTM and CDR2 ANQGSEA. CDR3 DNA sequence: TGCAGCGTTGGACAGGGGGCAGCTGAAGCTTTCTTT. Protein product: CSVGQGAAEAFF.

The rearrangement links TRBV9 to TRBJ2-2; a possible D gene is TRBD2 (5 bases). V was cut by 2 bases and J by 3 bases, with 11 bases left in between. Germline CDR1 is SGDLS and CDR2 is YYNGEE. The CDR3 is 15 residues long. CDR3 protein: CASSVDSWYTGELFF. The CDR3 nucleotides are TGTGCCAGCAGCGTGGACTCGTGGTACACCGGGGAGCTGTTTTTT.

The gene calls are TRBV19 and TRBJ1-5; TRBD1 matches 7 bases. The CDR3 runs 16 residues. V lost 4 bases to trimming and J lost 0 bases; unmatched junction nucleotides: 6. The germline gives CDR1 LNHDA, CDR2 SQIVND (reference sequence). The CDR3 DNA is TGTGCCAGTAGTAACCTGGGACAGTATAGCAATCAGCCCCAGCATTTT. Translation gives CASSNLGQYSNQPQHF.

This clone was seen just once. This chain joins TRBV20-1 and TRBJ1-6; 7 nucleotides align to TRBD1. The ends lost 5 bases at V and 17 bases at J; junction bases unmatched: 6. The germline V gene encodes CDR1 DFQATT and CDR2 SNEGSKA (reference sequence). The CDR3 totals 10 residues. CDR3 sequence reads: CSAFDRDVHF. Here the CDR3 DNA reads TGCAGTGCTTTCGACAGGGACGTCCACTTT.

This rearrangement joins TRBV5-1 to TRBJ1-2; the D gene is possibly TRBD1 (5 bases). The CDR3 has 15 residues. CDR1 is SGHRS and CDR2 is YFSETQ in the germline V gene. The germline V and J ends were trimmed by 4 bases and 0 bases, with 13 bases remaining between them. CDR3 sequence (DNA): TGCGCCAGCAGCCTGGCCCCGGGGGCTAACTATGGCTACACCTTC. It yields the protein CASSLAPGANYGYTF.

This chain joins TRBV19 and TRBJ1-4; 7 nucleotides line up with TRBD1. CDR3 size: 14 residues. CDR1 LNHDA and CDR2 SQIVND come from the germline V gene (reference sequence). With 4 bases clipped from V and 9 bases from J, the junction kept 8 bases outside the gene matches. CDR3 loop: CASSTRQGRQKLFF. In nucleotides, the CDR3 is TGTGCCAGTAGTACTCGACAGGGTAGGCAAAAACTGTTTTTT.